This TCR beta chain was recorded in a study of CD8 T cells in Susac syndrome. This CDR3 is built from 11 residues. The V gene lost 6 bases and the J gene lost 3 bases, with 8 bases spanning the gap. Germline V gene sequence: CDR1 SQVTM, CDR2 ANQGSEA. Random hexamers were used to reverse transcribe an amount of about 0.45 to 1 ug RNA. TCRdb called the immunoSEQ multiplex PCR reads again in MiXCR, with one record for every CDR3 protein. In the table there are some 130,000 distinct CDR3 sequences, 90% to 95% of which are singletons. Those who served as multiple sclerosis controls were treatment-naive patients with stable or active relapsing-remitting disease.

The receptor was isolated from a human donor with multiple sclerosis. The sequenced sample was CD4+ T cells from PBMCs. The J gene is TRBJ1-1, the V gene TRBV29-1; maybe TRBD1 (6 bases). The CDR3 protein is CSVGQYTEAFF. For the CDR3, the DNA is TGCAGCGTCGGACAGTACACTGAAGCTTTCTTT. Based on the CDR3 plus reference TRBV29-1 and TRBJ1-1, the full variable domain is SAVISQKPSRDICQRGTSLTIQCQVDSQVTMMFWYRQQPGQSLTLIATANQGSEATYESGFVIDKFPISRPNLTFSTLTVSNMSPEDSSIYLCSVGQYTEAFFGQGTRLTVV.